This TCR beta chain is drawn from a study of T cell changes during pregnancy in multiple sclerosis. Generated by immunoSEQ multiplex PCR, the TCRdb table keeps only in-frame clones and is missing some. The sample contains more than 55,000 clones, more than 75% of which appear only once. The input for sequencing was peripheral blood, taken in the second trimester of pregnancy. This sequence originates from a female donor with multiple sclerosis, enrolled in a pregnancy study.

CDR3 DNA: TGTGCCAGCAGTGAATGGAGACCTAGCACAGATACGCAGTATTTT. The encoded protein is CASSEWRPSTDTQYF. The chain couples TRBV6-1 to TRBJ2-3; D uncertain. V was pared by 2 bases and J by 0 bases, with 9 bases between. Germline CDR1 is MNHNS and CDR2 is SASEGT. The CDR3 is 15 residues long.